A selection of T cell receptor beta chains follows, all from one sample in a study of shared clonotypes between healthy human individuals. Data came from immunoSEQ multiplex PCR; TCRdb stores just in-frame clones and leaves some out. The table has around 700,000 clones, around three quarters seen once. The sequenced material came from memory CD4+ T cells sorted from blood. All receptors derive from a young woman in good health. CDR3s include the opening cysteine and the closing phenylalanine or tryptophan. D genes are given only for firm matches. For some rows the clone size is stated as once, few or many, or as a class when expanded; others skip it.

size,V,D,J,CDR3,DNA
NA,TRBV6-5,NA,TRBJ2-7,CASSYSIHRPYEQYF,TGTGCCAGCAGTTACTCGATCCACAGACCCTACGAGCAGTACTTC
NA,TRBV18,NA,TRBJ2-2,CASSLRPVGELFF,TGTGCCAGCTCACTTCGGCCGGTCGGGGAGCTGTTTTTT
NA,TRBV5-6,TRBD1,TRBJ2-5,CASSLMDRAGGETQYF,TGTGCCAGCAGCTTGATGGACAGGGCAGGTGGTGAGACCCAGTACTTC
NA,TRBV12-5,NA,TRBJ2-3,CASGITDTQYF,TGTGCTAGTGGTATTACAGATACGCAGTATTTT
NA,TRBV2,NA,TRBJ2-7,CASMRGLRSYEQYF,TGTGCCAGCATGAGGGGACTGCGCTCCTACGAGCAGTACTTC
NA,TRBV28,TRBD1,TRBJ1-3,CASSIGQGINTIYF,TGTGCCAGCAGCATAGGACAGGGAATAAACACCATATATTTT
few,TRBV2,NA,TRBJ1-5,CASSERVGNQPQHF,TGTGCCAGCAGTGAAAGGGTCGGTAATCAGCCCCAGCATTTT
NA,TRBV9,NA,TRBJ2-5,CASSVDGKTQYF,TGTGCCAGCAGCGTGGATGGAAAGACCCAGTACTTC
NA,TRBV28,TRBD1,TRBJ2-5,CASSLFRDRKETQYF,TGTGCCAGCAGTTTATTTCGGGACAGGAAAGAGACCCAGTACTTC
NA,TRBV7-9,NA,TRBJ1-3,CASSFGSGNTIYF,TGTGCCAGCAGCTTTGGCTCTGGAAACACCATATATTTT
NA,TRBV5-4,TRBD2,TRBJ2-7,CASSLERGSYEQYF,TGTGCCAGCAGCTTAGAGCGGGGGAGCTACGAGCAGTACTTC
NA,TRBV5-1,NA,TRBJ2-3,CASSPGDRDTDTQYF,TGCGCCAGCAGCCCGGGAGACAGGGACACAGATACGCAGTATTTT
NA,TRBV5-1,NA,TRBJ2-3,CASSLGQPPTDTQYF,TGCGCCAGCAGCCTCGGACAGCCGCCAACAGATACGCAGTATTTT
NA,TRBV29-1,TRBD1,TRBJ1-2,CSVGMLDRVLGYTF,TGCAGCGTTGGCATGTTAGACAGGGTGCTTGGCTACACCTTC
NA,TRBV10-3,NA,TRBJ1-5,CAISEGLKGLSNQPQHF,TGTGCCATCAGTGAGGGTTTAAAGGGGTTAAGCAATCAGCCCCAGCATTTT
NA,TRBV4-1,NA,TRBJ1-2,CASSQDWGPNYGYTF,TGCGCCAGCAGCCAAGATTGGGGGCCTAACTATGGCTACACCTTC
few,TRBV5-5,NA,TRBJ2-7,CASSLAGNDYEQYF,TGTGCCAGCAGCTTGGCCGGCAACGACTACGAGCAGTACTTC
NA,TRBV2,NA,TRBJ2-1,CASKIGSGEQFF,TGTGCCAGCAAAATAGGGAGCGGTGAGCAGTTCTTC
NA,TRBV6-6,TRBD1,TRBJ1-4,CASSYWDSPEKLFF,TGTGCCAGCAGTTACTGGGACAGCCCCGAAAAACTGTTTTTT
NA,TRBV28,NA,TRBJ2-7,CASSAGGLRNEQYF,TGTGCCAGCAGCGCAGGGGGGTTGAGGAACGAGCAGTACTTC
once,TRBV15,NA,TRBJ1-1,CATSRGQGGNTEAFF,TGTGCCACCAGCAGAGGGCAAGGGGGGAACACTGAAGCTTTCTTT
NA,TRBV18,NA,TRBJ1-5,CASSPGTIDQPQHF,TGTGCCAGCTCCCCCGGGACAATCGATCAGCCCCAGCATTTT
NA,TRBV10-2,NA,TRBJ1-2,CASRPGGGFYGYTF,TGCGCCAGCAGACCCGGTGGCGGGTTCTATGGCTACACCTTC
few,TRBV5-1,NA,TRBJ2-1,CASSSGASYNEQFF,TGCGCCAGCAGCTCCGGGGCTAGCTACAATGAGCAGTTCTTC
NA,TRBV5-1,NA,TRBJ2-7,CASSLGGYEQYF,TGCGCCAGCAGCTTGGGAGGGTACGAGCAGTACTTC
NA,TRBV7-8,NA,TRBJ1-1,CASSLMEGYTEAFF,TGTGCCAGCAGCTTAATGGAGGGGTACACTGAAGCTTTCTTT
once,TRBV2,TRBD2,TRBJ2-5,CASRPRLAGVKETQYF,TGTGCCAGCAGACCTAGACTAGCGGGAGTAAAAGAGACCCAGTACTTC
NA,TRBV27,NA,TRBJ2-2,CASSFGGANTGELFF,TGTGCCAGCAGTTTCGGTGGAGCGAACACCGGGGAGCTGTTTTTT
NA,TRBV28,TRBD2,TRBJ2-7,CASSLSGRASYEQYF,TGTGCCAGCAGTCTCAGCGGGAGGGCTTCCTACGAGCAGTACTTC
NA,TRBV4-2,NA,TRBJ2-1,CASSHGVGNEQFF,TGTGCCAGCAGCCACGGTGTGGGGAATGAGCAGTTCTTC